This T cell receptor beta chain came from a study of T cell responses to AZD1222 COVID-19 vaccine. Whole-study findings and limits: Only a handful of AZD1222 recipients tested seropositive at baseline. Sampled repertoires all dated from after the peak T cell response. Spike-specific TCR breadth and depth were elevated following two AZD1222 doses.

Assay used: immunoSEQ multiplex PCR; TCRdb lists only in-frame clones, some missing. The data hold over 100,000 clones, with under 95% observed a single time. This CDR3 is built from 15 residues. Germline CDR1 reads SGHRS; CDR2 reads YFSETQ. V shed 5 bases, J shed 6 bases, and the junction held 9 bases outside the gene matches. For this clone: Its specificity is not known.

Timing groups of about 4 and about 12 weeks for second doses were pooled. The sequence was collected from an adult who received the AZD1222 COVID-19 vaccine. The J gene is TRBJ2-2, the V gene TRBV5-1; TRBD2 matches 8 bases. Sequenced here: peripheral blood, sampled 28 days after the second AZD1222 dose. DNA of the CDR3: TGCGCCAGCAGTCGTTCGGGAGGGAGGTCCGGGGAGCTGTTTTTT. Its protein is CASSRSGGRSGELFF.